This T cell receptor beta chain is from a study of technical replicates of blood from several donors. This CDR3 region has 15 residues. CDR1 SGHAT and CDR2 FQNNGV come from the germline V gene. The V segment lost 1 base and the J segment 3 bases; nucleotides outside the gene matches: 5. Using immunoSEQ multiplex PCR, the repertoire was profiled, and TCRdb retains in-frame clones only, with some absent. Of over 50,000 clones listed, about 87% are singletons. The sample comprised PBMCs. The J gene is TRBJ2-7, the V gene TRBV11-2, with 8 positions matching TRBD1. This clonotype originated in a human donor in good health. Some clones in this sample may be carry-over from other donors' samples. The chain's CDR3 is CASSLARGQVYEQYF. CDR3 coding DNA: TGTGCCAGCAGCTTAGCCAGGGGGCAGGTCTACGAGCAGTACTTC.